A selection of T cell receptor beta chains follows, all from one sample in a study of blood T cell repertoires in COVID-19. Here immunoSEQ multiplex PCR was the method, and the copy in TCRdb shows in-frame clones only, minus some. The sample lists under 350,000 clones, roughly 85% occurring once. The sample consisted of PBMCs or T cells enriched from blood (not recorded which). Receptors originate from a woman in her 40s with acute COVID-19. Both conserved end residues are part of each CDR3. The order of the fields is V gene, CDR3 length, clone size, J gene, D gene, CDR3 protein, CDR3 DNA. A D gene is named only where the DNA matches it firmly. The listing skips clone size in some rows; elsewhere it reads once, few, many or a size class.

>TRBV28|13|-|TRBJ2-7|-
CASSLSVFYEQYF
TGTGCCAGCAGTTTATCCGTTTTCTACGAGCAGTACTTC
>TRBV19|15|few|TRBJ2-1|-
CASSISQGIYNEQFF
TGTGCCAGTAGTATAAGTCAGGGGATCTACAATGAGCAGTTCTTC
>TRBV6-5|12|-|TRBJ2-7|TRBD1
CASSRQGYEQYF
TGTGCCAGCTCGAGACAGGGCTACGAGCAGTACTTC
>TRBV6-2/TRBV6-3|19|-|TRBJ2-1|-
CASSYSTGRKRRVWNEQFF
TGTGCCAGCAGTTACTCCACCGGCCGAAAAAGACGGGTCTGGAATGAGCAGTTCTTC
>TRBV7-2|13|-|TRBJ1-6|-
CASSLEGGAPLHF
TGTGCCAGCAGCTTAGAAGGGGGAGCACCCCTCCACTTT
>TRBV27|14|-|TRBJ1-2|-
CASSSGGFSGGYTF
TGTGCCAGCAGTTCGGGAGGCTTTTCGGGTGGCTACACCTTC
>TRBV27|17|-|TRBJ1-1|TRBD1
CASSLRGDRGTSTEAFF
TGTGCCAGCAGTTTAAGAGGTGACAGGGGGACGAGCACTGAAGCTTTCTTT
>TRBV19|14|-|TRBJ1-2|-
CASSNPGSAYGYTF
TGTGCCAGTAGCAACCCAGGGTCCGCCTATGGCTACACCTTC
>TRBV6-1|16|-|TRBJ2-7|-
CASSVGWGGQSNEQYF
TGTGCCAGCAGTGTTGGATGGGGGGGACAAAGCAACGAGCAGTACTTC
>TRBV10-3|20|-|TRBJ1-3|-
CAISESMGLRKEVTGNTIYF
TGTGCCATCAGTGAGTCGATGGGACTCCGTAAAGAGGTCACTGGAAACACCATATATTTT
>TRBV19|15|once|TRBJ1-2|TRBD1
CASRDDRDRGYGYTF
TGTGCCAGTAGGGACGACCGGGACAGGGGCTATGGCTACACCTTC
>TRBV4-3|15|-|TRBJ1-1|-
CASSQEPGGGTEAFF
TGCGCCAGCAGCCAAGAACCGGGGGGGGGCACTGAAGCTTTCTTT
>TRBV7-2|16|-|TRBJ2-1|-
CASSLVGSLYNNEQFF
TGTGCCAGCAGCTTAGTTGGTAGCTTATACAACAATGAGCAGTTCTTC
>TRBV12-3/TRBV12-4|12|-|TRBJ1-6|-
CASSFSNSPLHF
TGTGCCAGCAGTTTCTCTAATTCACCCCTCCACTTT
>TRBV28|15|-|TRBJ1-1|TRBD1
CASSLVQGLNTEAFF
TGTGCCAGCAGCCTGGTACAGGGGTTGAACACTGAAGCTTTCTTT
>TRBV10-2|16|-|TRBJ2-6|TRBD1
CASGTGAPSGANVLTF
TGCGCCAGTGGGACAGGGGCCCCCTCTGGGGCCAACGTCCTGACTTTC
>TRBV19|16|-|TRBJ1-5|TRBD1
CASISRTGFSNQPQHF
TGTGCCAGTATCTCTCGGACAGGATTTAGCAATCAGCCCCAGCATTTT
>TRBV21-1|17|-|TRBJ2-5|-
CASSKASGGAEVETQYF
TGTGCCAGCAGCAAGGCTAGCGGGGGGGCCGAGGTAGAGACCCAGTACTTC
>TRBV5-1|16|-|TRBJ2-3|TRBD2
CASSTQGAGGTDTQYF
TGCGCCAGCAGCACCCAGGGAGCGGGAGGCACAGATACGCAGTATTTT
>TRBV6-5|15|-|TRBJ1-6|TRBD1
CASSYTDRGNSPLHF
TGTGCCAGCAGTTATACCGACAGGGGTAATTCACCCCTCCACTTT
>TRBV5-5|15|-|TRBJ1-1|TRBD1
CASTRDRGTNTEAFF
TGTGCCAGCACCCGGGACAGGGGGACGAACACTGAAGCTTTCTTT
>TRBV3-1/TRBV3-2|11|-|TRBJ1-5|-
CASSQGGPQHF
TGTGCCAGCAGCCAGGGGGGGCCCCAGCATTTT
>TRBV4-3|13|-|TRBJ2-4|-
CASSQVGANIQYF
TGCGCCAGCAGCCAAGTGGGAGCAAACATTCAGTACTTC